What follows is one T cell receptor (beta chain) and its context. The data stem from a study of T cell changes during pregnancy in multiple sclerosis. TCRdb's copy holds only in-frame clones and misses some; the assay was immunoSEQ multiplex PCR. This sample has 25,000 or so clones; 80% to 95% occur once, and the top ten carry 6.2%. Per the germline V gene, CDR1 is MNHEY and CDR2 is SMNVEV (reference sequence). With 3 bases clipped from V and 4 bases from J, the junction kept 3 bases outside the gene matches. The CDR3 spans 15 residues. The sequence came from a female donor with multiple sclerosis, enrolled in a pregnancy study. The chain links TRBV27 to TRBJ2-2, with TRBD2 matching over 9 bases. Sequenced here: CD8+ T cells from peripheral blood mononuclear cells, sampled before pregnancy. The CDR3 reads CASSFQAGGTGELFF. The CDR3 nucleotides read TGTGCCAGCAGTTTTCAAGCGGGAGGCACCGGGGAGCTGTTTTTT.